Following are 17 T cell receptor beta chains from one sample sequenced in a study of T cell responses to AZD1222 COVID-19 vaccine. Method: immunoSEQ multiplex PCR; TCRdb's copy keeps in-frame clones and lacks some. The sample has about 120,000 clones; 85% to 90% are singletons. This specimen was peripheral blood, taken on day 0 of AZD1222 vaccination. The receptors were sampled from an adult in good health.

As DNA, the CDR3 is TGTGCCAGCAGTTTACGGCGGGACGGAAAATATGGCTACACCTTC. Its protein product is CASSLRRDGKYGYTF. The chain is built from TRBV27 and TRBJ1-2; TRBD1 might be the D (5 bases). The V end lost 2 bases, the J end lost 5 bases, and 15 bases lay between the germline ends. The CDR3 is 15 residues long. Germline V gene sequence: CDR1 MNHEY, CDR2 SMNVEV (reference sequence).

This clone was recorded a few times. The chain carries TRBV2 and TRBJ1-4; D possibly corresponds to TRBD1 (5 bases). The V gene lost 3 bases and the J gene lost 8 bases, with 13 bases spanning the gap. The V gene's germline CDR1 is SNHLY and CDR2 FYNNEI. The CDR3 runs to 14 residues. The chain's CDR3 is CASSDMAGREKLFF. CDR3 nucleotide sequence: TGTGCCAGCAGTGATATGGCAGGGCGGGAAAAACTGTTTTTT.

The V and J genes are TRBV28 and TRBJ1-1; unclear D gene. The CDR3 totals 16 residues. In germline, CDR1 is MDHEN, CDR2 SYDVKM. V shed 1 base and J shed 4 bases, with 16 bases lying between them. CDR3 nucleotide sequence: TGTGCCAGCAGTTTATCCGGTCCGACGGGGAGCACTGAAGCTTTCTTT. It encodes CASSLSGPTGSTEAFF. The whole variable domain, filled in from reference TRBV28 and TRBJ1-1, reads DVKVTQSSRYLVKRTGEKVFLECVQDMDHENMFWYRQDPGLGLRLIYFSYDVKMKEKGDIPEGYSVSREKKERFSLILESASTNQTSMYLCASSLSGPTGSTEAFFGQGTRLTVV.

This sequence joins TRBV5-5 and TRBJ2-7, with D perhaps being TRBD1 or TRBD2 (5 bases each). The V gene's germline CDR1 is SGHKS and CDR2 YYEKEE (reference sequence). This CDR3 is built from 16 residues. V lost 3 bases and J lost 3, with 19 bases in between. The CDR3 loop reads CASSSPGRSRYYEQYF. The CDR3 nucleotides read TGTGCCAGCAGCTCTCCGGGACGGTCGAGATACTACGAGCAGTACTTC.

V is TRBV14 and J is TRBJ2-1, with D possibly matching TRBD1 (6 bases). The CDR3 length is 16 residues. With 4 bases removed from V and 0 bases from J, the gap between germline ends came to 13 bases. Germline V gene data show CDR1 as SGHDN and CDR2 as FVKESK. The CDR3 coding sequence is TGTGCCAGCAGCCCAGGGGTTTACAGCTCCTACAATGAGCAGTTCTTC. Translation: CASSPGVYSSYNEQFF.

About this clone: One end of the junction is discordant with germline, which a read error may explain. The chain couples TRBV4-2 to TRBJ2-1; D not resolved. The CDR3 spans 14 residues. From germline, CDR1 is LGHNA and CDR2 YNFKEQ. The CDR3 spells CASSEEVALDEQFF. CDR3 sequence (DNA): TGTGCCAGCAGCGAAGAGGTGGCCTTGGATGAGCAGTTCTTC.

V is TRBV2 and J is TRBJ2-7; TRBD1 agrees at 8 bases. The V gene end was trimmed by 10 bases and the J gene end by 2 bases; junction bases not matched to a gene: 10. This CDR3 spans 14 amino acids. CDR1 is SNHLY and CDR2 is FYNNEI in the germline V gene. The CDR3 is CATIGTGKAYEQYF. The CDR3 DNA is TGTGCCACCATTGGGACAGGTAAAGCCTACGAGCAGTACTTC.

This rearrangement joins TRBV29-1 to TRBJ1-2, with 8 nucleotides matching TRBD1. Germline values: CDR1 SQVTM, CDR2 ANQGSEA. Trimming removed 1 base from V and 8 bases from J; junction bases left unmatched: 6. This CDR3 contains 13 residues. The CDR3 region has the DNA TGCAGCGTTGAAGGCCAGGGGGCAAGAGGCTACACCTTC. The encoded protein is CSVEGQGARGYTF.

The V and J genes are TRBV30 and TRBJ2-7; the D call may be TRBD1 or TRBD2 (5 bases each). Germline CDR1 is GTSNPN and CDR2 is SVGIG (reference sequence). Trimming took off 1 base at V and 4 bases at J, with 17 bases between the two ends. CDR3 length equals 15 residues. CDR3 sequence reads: CAWSAGTGTPYEQYF. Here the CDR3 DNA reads TGTGCCTGGAGTGCTGGGACCGGAACTCCGTACGAGCAGTACTTC. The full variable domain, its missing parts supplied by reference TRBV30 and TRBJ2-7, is SQTIHQWPATLVQPVGSPLSLECTVEGTSNPNLYWYRQAAGRGLQLLFYSVGIGQISSEVPQNLSASRPQDRQFILSSKKLLLSDSGFYLCAWSAGTGTPYEQYFGPGTRLTVT.

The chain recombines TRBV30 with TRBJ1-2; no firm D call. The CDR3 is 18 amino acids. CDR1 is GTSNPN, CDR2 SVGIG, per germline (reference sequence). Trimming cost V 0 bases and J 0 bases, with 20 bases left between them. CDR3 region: CAWSVRGDLGITNYGYTF. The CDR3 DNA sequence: TGTGCCTGGAGTGTACGCGGTGATCTCGGTATTACTAACTATGGCTACACCTTC.

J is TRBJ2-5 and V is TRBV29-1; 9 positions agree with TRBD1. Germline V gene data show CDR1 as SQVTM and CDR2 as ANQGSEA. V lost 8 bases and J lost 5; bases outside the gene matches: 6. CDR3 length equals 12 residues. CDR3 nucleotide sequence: TGCAGCTCTCAACAGGGGGCGGAGACCCAGTACTTC. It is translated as CSSQQGAETQYF.

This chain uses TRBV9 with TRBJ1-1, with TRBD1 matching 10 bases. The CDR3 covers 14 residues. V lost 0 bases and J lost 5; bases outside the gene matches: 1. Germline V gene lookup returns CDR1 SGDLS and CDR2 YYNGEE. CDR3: CASSVGTGGTEAFF. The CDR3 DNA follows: TGTGCCAGCAGCGTAGGGACAGGGGGAACTGAAGCTTTCTTT.

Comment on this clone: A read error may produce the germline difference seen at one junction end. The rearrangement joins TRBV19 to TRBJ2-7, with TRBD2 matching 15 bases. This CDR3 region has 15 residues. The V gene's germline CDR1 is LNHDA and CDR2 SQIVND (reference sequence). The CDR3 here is CASSSGLAGGLMVHF. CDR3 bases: TGTGCCAGTAGTTCGGGACTAGCGGGAGGACTCATGGTGCACTTC.

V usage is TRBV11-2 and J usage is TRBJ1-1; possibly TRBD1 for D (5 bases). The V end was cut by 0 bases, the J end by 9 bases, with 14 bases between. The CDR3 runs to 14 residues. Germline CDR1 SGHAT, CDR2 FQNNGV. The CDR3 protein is CASSLDRGAVKAFF. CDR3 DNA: TGTGCCAGCAGCTTAGATAGAGGGGCTGTGAAAGCTTTCTTT.

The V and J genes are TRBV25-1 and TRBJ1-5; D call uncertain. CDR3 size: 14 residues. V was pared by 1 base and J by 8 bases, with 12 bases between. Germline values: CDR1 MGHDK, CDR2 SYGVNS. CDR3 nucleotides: TGTGCCAGCAGTGAATTTGCTGGAACGGAGCCCCAGCATTTT. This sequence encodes CASSEFAGTEPQHF.

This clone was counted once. The CDR3 nucleotides read TGCGCCAGTTCGTGGGGGAACACTGAAGCTTTCTTT. Amino acid sequence: CASSWGNTEAFF. V gene TRBV10-1 combines with J gene TRBJ1-1; no firm D call. CDR3 length: 12 amino acids. V lost 9 bases, J lost 1 base, and 9 bases lay in between. Germline V CDR1 and CDR2: WNHNN, SYGVQD (reference sequence).

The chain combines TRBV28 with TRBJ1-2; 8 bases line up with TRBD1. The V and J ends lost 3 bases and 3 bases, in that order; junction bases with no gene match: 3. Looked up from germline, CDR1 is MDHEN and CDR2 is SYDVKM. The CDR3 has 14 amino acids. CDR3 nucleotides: TGTGCCAGCAGTTTGGACAGGGTCTACTATGGCTACACCTTC. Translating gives CASSLDRVYYGYTF.